A single sample is the source of the 14 T cell receptor beta chains below, sequenced in a study of early T cells in non-severe SARS-CoV-2 infection. TCRdb reanalysed the 5' RACE reads using MiXCR and keeps one entry per CDR3 protein. The sample holds under 75,000 distinct CDR3 sequences; about 13% are singletons and the top ten take about 7.7%. What was sequenced was whole blood. These receptors came from an adult who was a healthcare worker with PCR-confirmed SARS-CoV-2 infection or an uninfected control (not recorded which).

The rearrangement uses TRBV12-3 or TRBV12-4 and TRBJ2-5, with TRBD2 matching 9 bases. V lost 3 bases and J lost 5; bases outside the gene matches: 13. This CDR3 comprises 17 residues. The CDR3 bases are TGTGCCAGCAGTTTGGGCCTAATGGCGGGAGGGCCCGAGACCCAGTACTTC. It codes for CASSLGLMAGGPETQYF.

This clonotype came up many times. V usage is TRBV4-1 and J usage is TRBJ2-4; TRBD1 might be the D (6 bases). The CDR3 spans 16 residues. V was shortened by 0 bases and J by 0 bases, with 9 bases between the two germline ends. Germline CDR1 and CDR2: MGHRA and YSYEKL. The DNA of the CDR3 is TGCGCCAGCAGCCAAGAGGGGGCTCTAGCCAAAAACATTCAGTACTTC. Its protein is CASSQEGALAKNIQYF.

This clonotype was seen a few times. This chain connects TRBV21-1 to TRBJ2-7. TRBV21-1 is labeled a pseudogene. The CDR3 is made up of 13 amino acids. CDR3 sequence: CASSKDRFYEQYF. CDR3 nucleotide sequence: TGTGCCAGCAGCAAAGACAGATTCTACGAGCAGTACTTC.

This chain joins TRBV27 and TRBJ2-6, with TRBD1 matching over 12 bases. Germline CDR1 and CDR2: MNHEY and SMNVEV (reference sequence). The CDR3 consists of 18 residues. The ends lost 5 bases at V and 1 base at J; junction bases unmatched: 6. CDR3 DNA: TGTGCCAGCAGTCGATTGGGACAGGGGGCGTCTGGGGCCAACGTCCTGACTTTC. Residues: CASSRLGQGASGANVLTF.

The rearrangement joins TRBV19 to TRBJ1-2; 9 positions agree with TRBD1. Germline CDR1 is LNHDA and CDR2 is SQIVND (reference sequence). The CDR3 sequence is 14 residues long. The CDR3 DNA is TGTGGAACCGGTGGGACAGGGACTAACTATGGCTACACCTTC. Amino acid sequence: CGTGGTGTNYGYTF. The variable domain in full, completed from reference TRBV19 and TRBJ1-2, reads DGGITQSPKYLFRKEGQNVTLSCEQNLNHDAMYWYRQDPGQGLRLIYYSQIVNDFQKGDIAEGYSVSREKKESFPLTVTSAQKNPTAFYLCGTGGTGTNYGYTFGSGTRLTVV.

V is TRBV29-1 and J is TRBJ2-3; the D is unclear. This CDR3 has 13 amino acids. The germline CDR1 and CDR2 sequences are SQVTM and ANQGSEA. Trimming removed 4 bases at V and 2 bases at J, with 10 bases between. The CDR3 is CSVGLTLTDTQYF. The DNA of the CDR3 is TGCAGCGTTGGTCTGACCCTCACAGATACGCAGTATTTT.

There are a few counts of this clonotype. One end of the junction does not line up with germline, which may come from a read error. CDR3 loop: CASSVVVAGVIF. The CDR3 coding sequence is TGTGCCAGCAGTGTGGTAGTAGCGGGAGTGATCTTC. The V and J genes are TRBV2 and TRBJ2-1; 9 positions match TRBD2. Germline loops: CDR1 SNHLY, CDR2 FYNNEI. This CDR3 region has 12 residues.

This clonotype was detected a few times. J is TRBJ2-2 and V is TRBV5-4, with 7 bases matching TRBD2. Trimming removed 1 base from V and 1 base from J; junction bases left unmatched: 1. The CDR3 length is 15 residues. CDR1 SGHNT and CDR2 YYREEE come from the germline V gene (reference sequence). The CDR3 region is CASSLSGMNTGELFF. The CDR3 region has the DNA TGTGCCAGCAGCTTGAGCGGGATGAACACCGGGGAGCTGTTTTTT.

The CDR3 here is CASSLISNGELFF. CDR3 coding DNA: TGTGCCAGCAGCTTAATCTCGAATGGGGAGCTGTTTTTT. This chain connects TRBV7-3 to TRBJ2-2; D is unclear. The CDR3 contains 13 residues. V was trimmed by 1 base and J by 8 bases, leaving 8 bases between them. The germline CDR1 and CDR2 sequences are SGHTA and FQGTGA.

The rearrangement joins TRBV5-6 to TRBJ2-7; D possibly corresponds to TRBD2 (5 bases). The CDR3 has 14 amino acids. The germline V gene has CDR1 SGHDT and CDR2 YYEEEE. The V end lost 2 bases, the J end lost 7 bases, and 16 bases lay between the germline ends. The CDR3 nucleotides read TGTGCCAGCAGCTTTCTCGAGGGATTGGGGGAGCAGTACTTC. It codes for CASSFLEGLGEQYF.

A few counts support this clonotype. The rearrangement uses TRBV25-1 and TRBJ2-5, with 8 nucleotides matching TRBD1. With 6 bases clipped from V and 1 base from J, the junction kept 4 bases outside the gene matches. Germline V gene data show CDR1 as MGHDK and CDR2 as SYGVNS. This CDR3 contains 14 residues. As DNA, the CDR3 is TGTGCCAGCAGCGGGACAGGCCGCCAAGAGACCCAGTACTTC. It specifies CASSGTGRQETQYF.

This chain uses TRBV6-1 with TRBJ2-2; D unresolved. The V end was cut by 10 bases, the J end by 7 bases, with 19 bases between. Germline lookup yields CDR1 MNHNS and CDR2 SASEGT. There are 14 residues in the CDR3. The CDR3 loop reads CATIWGGLGGELFF. For the CDR3, the DNA is TGTGCCACGATCTGGGGTGGTCTCGGCGGGGAGCTGTTTTTT.

This clonotype was seen a few times. The chain is built from TRBV3-1 and TRBJ2-7; D unresolved. V was clipped by 1 base and J by 5 bases, with 3 bases between them. Germline CDR1 reads LGHDT; CDR2 reads YNNKEL (reference sequence). The CDR3 consists of 11 residues. CDR3 sequence reads: CASSQGNEQYF. CDR3 in DNA: TGTGCCAGCAGCCAAGGGAACGAGCAGTACTTC.

This clonotype was seen a handful of times. The gene calls are TRBV6-2 or TRBV6-3 and TRBJ1-5; D gene uncertain. The CDR3 runs 12 residues. The V gene lost 6 bases and the J gene lost 6 bases, with 9 bases spanning the gap. Germline lookup yields CDR1 MNHEY and CDR2 SVGEGT. DNA of the CDR3: TGTGCCAGCAGGACGGTAGCTCAGCCCCAGCATTTT. It encodes CASRTVAQPQHF.